The entry below describes one T cell receptor (beta chain). Profiled with immunoSEQ multiplex PCR; TCRdb holds only in-frame clones, not every one. The sample consists of roughly 45,000 clones, 88% of them appearing once. This entry is derived from a study of OX40 agonist ivuxolimab in advanced cancers. There are 13 residues in the CDR3. The V gene lost 3 bases and the J gene lost 6 bases, with 8 bases spanning the gap. Germline CDR1 SGHNT, CDR2 YENEEA. The sequence was collected from an adult with an advanced solid tumor such as melanoma, head and neck, liver or kidney cancer. Sequenced here: CD4+ or CD8+ T cells sorted from blood, sampled in a trial of the OX40 agonist ivuxolimab. The rearrangement uses TRBV11-3 and TRBJ2-2; no clear D gene. The CDR3 DNA reads as TGTGCCAGCAGCTTGGGCGTCGCCGGGGAGCTGTTTTTT. This translates into CASSLGVAGELFF.